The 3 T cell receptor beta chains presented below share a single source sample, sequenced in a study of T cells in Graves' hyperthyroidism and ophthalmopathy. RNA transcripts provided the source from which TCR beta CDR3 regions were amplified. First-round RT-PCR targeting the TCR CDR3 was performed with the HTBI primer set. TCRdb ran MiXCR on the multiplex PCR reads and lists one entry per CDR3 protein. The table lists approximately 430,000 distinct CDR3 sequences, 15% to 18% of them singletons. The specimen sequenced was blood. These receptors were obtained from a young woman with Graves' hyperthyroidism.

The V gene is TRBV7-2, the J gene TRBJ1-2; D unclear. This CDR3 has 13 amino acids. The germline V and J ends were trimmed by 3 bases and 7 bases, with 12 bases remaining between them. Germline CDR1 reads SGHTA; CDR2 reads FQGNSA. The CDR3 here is CASSLGRNSGYTF. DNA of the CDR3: TGTGCCAGCAGCTTGGGCCGTAACAGTGGCTACACCTTC.

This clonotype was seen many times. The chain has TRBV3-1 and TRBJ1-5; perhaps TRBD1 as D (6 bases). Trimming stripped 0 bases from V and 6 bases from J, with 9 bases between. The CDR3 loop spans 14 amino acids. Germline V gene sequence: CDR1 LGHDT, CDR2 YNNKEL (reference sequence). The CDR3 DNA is TGTGCCAGCAGCCAAGAGGGGGCCGGTCAGCCCCAGCATTTT. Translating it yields CASSQEGAGQPQHF.

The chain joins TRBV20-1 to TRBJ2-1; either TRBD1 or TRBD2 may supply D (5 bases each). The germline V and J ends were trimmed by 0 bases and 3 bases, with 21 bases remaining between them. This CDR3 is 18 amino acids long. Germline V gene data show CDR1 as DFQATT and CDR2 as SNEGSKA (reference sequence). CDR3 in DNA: TGCAGTGCTAGAGATCCTAGCTCCTCCGGGGCTTACTACAATGAGCAGTTCTTC. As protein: CSARDPSSSGAYYNEQFF.